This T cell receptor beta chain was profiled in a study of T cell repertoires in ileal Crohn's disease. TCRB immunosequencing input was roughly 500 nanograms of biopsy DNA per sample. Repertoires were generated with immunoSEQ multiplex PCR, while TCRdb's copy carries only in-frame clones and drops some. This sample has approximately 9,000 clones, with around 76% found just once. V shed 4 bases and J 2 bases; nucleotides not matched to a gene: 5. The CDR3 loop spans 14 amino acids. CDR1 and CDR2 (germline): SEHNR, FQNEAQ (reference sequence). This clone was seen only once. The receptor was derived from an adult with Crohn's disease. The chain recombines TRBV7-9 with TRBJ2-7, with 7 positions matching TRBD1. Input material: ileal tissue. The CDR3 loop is CASSYTGQPYEQYF. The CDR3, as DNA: TGTGCCAGCAGCTATACGGGACAGCCCTACGAGCAGTACTTC.